This record looks at one T cell receptor beta chain sequence and its context. The source of the sample is a study of blood T cell repertoires in COVID-19. Study processing details: Researchers report that nucleated cell counts were estimated from reference gene primer amplification. Profiling relied on immunoSEQ multiplex PCR, and the TCRdb table lists in-frame clones only, not all of them. The DNA gave D and trimming, while V, J and clone size come from that table. Seen here are some 160,000 clones, around 84% observed once, and the top ten hold roughly 7.3%. Participant age was roughly 18 to 89 years, and participants resided in fewer than 25 US areas. Specimen: PBMCs or T cells enriched from blood (not recorded which). The clonotype was recovered from a woman aged 50 to 60 who had recovered from COVID-19.

CDR3: CASSDKNNEQFF. CDR3 coding DNA: TGTGCCAGCAGCGACAAGAACAATGAGCAGTTCTTC. The chain links TRBV9 to TRBJ2-1; D ambiguous. V lost 3 bases and J lost 5, with 6 bases in between. Germline-derived CDR1 and CDR2 are SGDLS and YYNGEE. The CDR3 runs to 12 residues. Full variable domain (remainder filled in from reference TRBV9 and TRBJ2-1): DSGVTQTPKHLITATGQRVTLRCSPRSGDLSVYWYQQSLDQGLQFLIQYYNGEERAKGNILERFSAQQFPDLHSELNLSSLELGDSALYFCASSDKNNEQFFGPGTRLTVL.